The 6 T cell receptor beta chains given below trace back to one sample, sequenced in a study of blood T cell repertoires in COVID-19. The protocol was immunoSEQ multiplex PCR, while the TCRdb copy is restricted to in-frame clones and leaves out a portion. The repertoire holds about 140,000 clones, 87% seen once, with around 0.91% in the top ten. Sequencing input: peripheral blood. The receptors were sampled from a woman aged 45-59 years with acute or convalescent COVID-19.

This rearrangement joins TRBV12-3 or TRBV12-4 to TRBJ2-1; D possibly corresponds to TRBD2 (5 bases). The CDR3 extends over 13 amino acids. The ends were cut back, 2 bases at V and 4 bases at J, with 6 bases in the middle. CDR3: CASSLPGYNEQFF. The DNA of the CDR3 is TGTGCCAGCAGTTTACCGGGGTACAATGAGCAGTTCTTC.

J is TRBJ1-1 and V is TRBV7-3; TRBD1 agrees at 7 bases. CDR1 is SGHTA and CDR2 is FQGTGA in the germline V gene. J was trimmed by 5 bases and V by 5 bases; bases with no gene match: 11. The CDR3 is made up of 15 amino acids. The CDR3 DNA reads as TGTGCCAGCAGCGCGGCCGGGACAGCAGGTACTGAAGCTTTCTTT. This codes for CASSAAGTAGTEAFF.

This clone was seen once. The J gene is TRBJ2-3, the V gene TRBV5-1, with no clear D. Trimming shortened V by 0 bases and J by 2 bases, and 10 bases separated the two germline ends. The CDR3 extends over 15 amino acids. Germline V gives CDR1 SGHRS, CDR2 YFSETQ. The CDR3 spells CASSLEADTTDTQYF. The CDR3 DNA follows: TGCGCCAGCAGCTTGGAGGCGGATACCACAGATACGCAGTATTTT.

In this sample, this clone turned up a few times. The chain employs TRBV2 and TRBJ1-2, with TRBD1 identical over 7 bases. V was pared by 5 bases and J by 4 bases, with 7 bases of the junction left unmatched. The CDR3 is 14 residues long. CDR1 is SNHLY and CDR2 is FYNNEI in the germline V gene. The CDR3 here is CASSQTGASYGYTF. CDR3 DNA sequence: TGTGCCAGCAGTCAAACAGGGGCTTCCTATGGCTACACCTTC.

The chain uses TRBV9 and TRBJ2-3; 9 bases align to TRBD2. The CDR3 length is 16 residues. CDR1 SGDLS and CDR2 YYNGEE come from the germline V gene. J gave up 5 bases and V 3 bases, and 10 bases lay outside the gene matches. The CDR3 loop is CASSAARGGVEDTQYF. The CDR3 DNA reads TGTGCCAGCAGCGCTGCCCGCGGGGGGGTAGAAGATACGCAGTATTTT.

This chain links TRBV27 with TRBJ1-2; 9 bases are shared with TRBD1. The ends lost 6 bases at V and 6 bases at J; junction bases unmatched: 8. The CDR3 length is 14 residues. Germline lookup yields CDR1 MNHEY and CDR2 SMNVEV (reference sequence). The CDR3 coding sequence is TGTGCCAGCAGATCCCTCGGGACAGGGCATGGCTACACCTTC. It specifies CASRSLGTGHGYTF.